This T cell receptor (beta chain) was sequenced during a study of PD-L1 blockade in urothelial cancer. About the research overall: Researchers looked at the blood 3 weeks (second dose) and 6 weeks after treatment began. Overall study results and limits: Having blood TCR clonality under the median before treatment predicted better survival.

Libraries were prepared by immunoSEQ multiplex PCR; TCRdb keeps only in-frame clonotypes and omits some of them. This repertoire shows about 120,000 clones, around nine tenths found once; its top ten account for under 2%. As to this clone: Its target is not known.

The time point was: peripheral blood 6 weeks after treatment start. CDR3 length: 13 amino acids. In germline, CDR1 is MNHEY, CDR2 SVGAGI. V lost 8 bases and J 5 bases, leaving 15 bases between the germline ends. The sequencing used PBMCs, collected around atezolizumab (anti-PD-L1) treatment. V and J are TRBV6-5 and TRBJ2-5, with D tentatively TRBD2 (5 bases). The sequence was collected from a man in his 60s with urothelial cancer. CDR3 sequence: CASQRLKGETQYF. CDR3 in DNA: TGTGCCAGCCAGCGGCTTAAAGGGGAGACCCAGTACTTC.